One TCR beta chain is described in this entry. CDR1 is SNHLY, CDR2 FYNNEI, per germline. The CDR3 contains 20 residues. J gave up 0 bases and V 6 bases, and 15 bases lay outside the gene matches. This sample was included in a study of T cell clones after liver transplantation. Looking at the study overall: Immunosuppression withdrawal was tried within 2 years after liver transplantation in this trial.

Method: immunoSEQ multiplex PCR; TCRdb's copy keeps in-frame clones and lacks some. The sample yields about 80,000 clones, over 80% seen once. The sequenced sample was CD4+ T cells from blood, obtained approximately 3.5 years after liver transplant. This chain links TRBV2 with TRBJ2-7, with 15 positions matching TRBD2. This TCR derives from a human patient who received a liver transplant. Some T cells may trace back to the graft donor. The CDR3 sequence is CASRKGSGTSGRQSSYEQYF. CDR3 nucleotide sequence: TGTGCCAGCAGGAAAGGATCCGGGACTAGCGGGAGGCAAAGCTCCTACGAGCAGTACTTC.